This T cell receptor (beta chain) came from a study of blood T cell repertoires in COVID-19. Clones were read by immunoSEQ multiplex PCR, and TCRdb kept only the in-frame ones, dropping some. The table records hundreds of thousands of clones, around 89% of them present only once. Enrolled during active infection, Seattle patients were then followed longitudinally. Germline V gene sequence: CDR1 SGHVS, CDR2 FQNEAQ. This CDR3 comprises 17 residues. With 5 bases clipped from V and 4 bases from J, the junction kept 11 bases outside the gene matches. This receptor was obtained from a woman aged 30 to 39 with COVID-19, enrolled during active disease. V is TRBV7-8 and J is TRBJ2-6, with 7 bases fitting TRBD2. The sequencing input was peripheral blood. The CDR3 nucleotides read TGTGCCAGCAGCACCCGGGGGGTGGCAGCGGGGGCCAACGTCCTGACTTTC. Translating gives CASSTRGVAAGANVLTF.